The 2 T cell receptor beta chains given below trace back to one sample, sequenced in a study of CD8+CD57+ T cells in acquired aplastic anemia. According to the study, genomic DNA was the template for TCR beta VDJ and CDR3 profiling. TCRdb re-derived calls from the reads in MiXCR, one entry per CDR3 protein. The data show about half a million distinct CDR3 sequences, about a third seen once. All patients picked for sequencing had shown, by flow cytometry, an expansion of CD8+CD57+ cells. Sequenced: sorted CD4+, CD8+, or CD8+CD57+ T cells (not recorded which) from PBMCs. These receptors were collected from a human donor with aplastic anemia.

This clonotype was observed many times. The CDR3 region has the DNA TGCGCCAGCAGCCAAGTGGGACCCCTTAATTCACCCCTCCACTTT. It yields the protein CASSQVGPLNSPLHF. The chain uses TRBV4-3 and TRBJ1-6, with D perhaps TRBD1 (5 bases). CDR3 length: 15 residues. Germline V gene lookup returns CDR1 LGHNA and CDR2 YSLEER. The V end lost 1 base, the J end lost 6 bases, and 10 bases lay between the germline ends.

The chain uses TRBV2 and TRBJ1-5; possibly TRBD1 for D (5 bases). CDR3 size: 15 residues. Trimming shortened V by 7 bases and J by 1 base, and 14 bases separated the two germline ends. Germline-derived CDR1 and CDR2 are SNHLY and FYNNEI. Here the CDR3 reads CASKEEGDSNQPQHF. CDR3 nucleotides: TGTGCCAGCAAAGAAGAAGGGGACAGCAATCAGCCCCAGCATTTT. The full variable domain, rest sourced from reference TRBV2 and TRBJ1-5, is EPEVTQTPSHQVTQMGQEVILRCVPISNHLYFYWYRQILGQKVEFLVSFYNNEISEKSEIFDDQFSVERPDGSNFTLKIRSTKLEDSAMYFCASKEEGDSNQPQHFGDGTRLSIL.